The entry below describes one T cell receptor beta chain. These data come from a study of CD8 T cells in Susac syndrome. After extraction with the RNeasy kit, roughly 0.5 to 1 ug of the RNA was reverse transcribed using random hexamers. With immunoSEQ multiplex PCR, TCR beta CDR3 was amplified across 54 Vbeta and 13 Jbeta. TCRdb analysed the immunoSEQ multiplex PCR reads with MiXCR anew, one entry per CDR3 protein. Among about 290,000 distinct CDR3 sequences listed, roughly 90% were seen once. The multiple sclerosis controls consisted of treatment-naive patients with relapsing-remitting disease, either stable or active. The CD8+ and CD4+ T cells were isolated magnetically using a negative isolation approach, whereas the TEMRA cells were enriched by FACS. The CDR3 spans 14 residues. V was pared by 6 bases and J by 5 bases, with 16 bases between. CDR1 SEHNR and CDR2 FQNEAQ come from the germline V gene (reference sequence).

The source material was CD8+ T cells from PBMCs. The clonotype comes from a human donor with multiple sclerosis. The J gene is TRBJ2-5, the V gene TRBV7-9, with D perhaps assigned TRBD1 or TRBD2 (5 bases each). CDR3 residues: CASRGDPVVETQYF. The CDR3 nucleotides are TGTGCCAGCAGGGGGGATCCTGTAGTGGAGACCCAGTACTTC.